These 13 T cell receptor beta chains were all obtained from the same sample, sequenced in a study of T cell changes during pregnancy in multiple sclerosis (dated by TCRdb to between 2018 and 2021). The library relied on the immunoSEQ multiplex PCR assay. As stored in TCRdb, this immuneACCESS dataset retains in-frame rearrangements with V and J assigned. A fraction of the clones does not appear; measured against another copy, unresolved V genes explain less than half of the discrepancy, and the remainder lacks a known reason. Counted in this sample were some 100,000 clones; approximately 90% of them appeared once. The ten top clones hold 0.95% to 1.5% of the sample. This specimen consisted of peripheral blood, obtained in the second trimester of pregnancy. Receptors originate from a female donor with multiple sclerosis, enrolled in a pregnancy study.

This chain links TRBV7-2 with TRBJ2-7; 9 nucleotides align to TRBD2. Germline V gene lookup returns CDR1 SGHTA and CDR2 FQGNSA. The CDR3 covers 15 residues. V lost 6 bases to trimming and J lost 1 base; unmatched junction nucleotides: 7. The CDR3 region is CASRAGGSSSYEQYF. DNA for the CDR3: TGTGCCAGCAGAGCGGGGGGCTCTTCTTCCTACGAGCAGTACTTC.

The chain links TRBV19 to TRBJ1-6, with D possibly matching TRBD1 (5 bases). CDR1 is LNHDA and CDR2 is SQIVND in the germline V gene (reference sequence). This CDR3 comprises 13 residues. Trimming removed 5 bases at V and 7 bases at J, with 9 bases between. CDR3 in DNA: TGTGCCAGTAGTTCTTCAGGGAATTCACCCCTCCACTTT. Protein: CASSSSGNSPLHF.

J is TRBJ1-2 and V is TRBV30; TRBD1 aligns across 8 bases. The CDR3 is 11 amino acids. Germline assignment: CDR1 GTSNPN and CDR2 SVGIG (reference sequence). The trim removed 7 bases at V and 7 bases at J, leaving 5 bases unmatched. DNA of the CDR3: TGTGCCTTCACAGGGGGGGCTGGCTACACCTTC. Its protein is CAFTGGAGYTF.

The gene calls are TRBV5-1 and TRBJ2-1; 8 bases are a match to TRBD2. Germline V gene data show CDR1 as SGHRS and CDR2 as YFSETQ. The V and J ends lost 3 bases and 7 bases, in that order; junction bases with no gene match: 6. This CDR3 spans 14 amino acids. CDR3 protein: CASSYGTSENEQFF. Written as DNA, the CDR3 is TGCGCCAGCAGCTACGGGACTAGTGAGAATGAGCAGTTCTTC.

The chain carries TRBV19 and TRBJ1-1; TRBD1 matches at 9 bases. This CDR3 is 17 amino acids long. From germline, CDR1 is LNHDA and CDR2 SQIVND (reference sequence). Unmatched junction bases numbered 13, after V lost 5 bases and J lost 3 bases. The CDR3 here is CASSARVGQGFYTEAFF. CDR3 sequence (DNA): TGTGCCAGTAGTGCCCGGGTGGGACAGGGCTTTTACACTGAAGCTTTCTTT.

The chain combines TRBV29-1 with TRBJ1-2; D is undetermined. The CDR3 contains 12 residues. Germline lookup yields CDR1 SQVTM and CDR2 ANQGSEA. Trimming pared 7 bases from V and 1 base from J, leaving 10 bases between. For the CDR3, the DNA is TGCAGCGCCCCCCTTGTTAACTATGGCTACACCTTC. Amino acid sequence: CSAPLVNYGYTF.

This chain uses TRBV5-4 with TRBJ1-2; 7 bases agree with TRBD1. Germline V lookup: CDR1 SGHNT, CDR2 YYREEE (reference sequence). This CDR3 has 13 residues. The ends lost 3 bases at V and 3 bases at J; junction bases unmatched: 2. CDR3 nucleotide sequence: TGTGCCAGCAGCTCCCAGGGGGACTATGGCTACACCTTC. Translation gives CASSSQGDYGYTF. Supplemented by reference TRBV5-4 and TRBJ1-2, the full variable domain reads ETGVTQSPTHLIKTRGQQVTLRCSSQSGHNTVSWYQQALGQGPQFIFQYYREEENGRGNFPPRFSGLQFPNYSSELNVNALELDDSALYLCASSSQGDYGYTFGSGTRLTVV.

The V and J genes are TRBV5-6 and TRBJ1-1; TRBD1 might be the D (5 bases). The CDR3 loop spans 14 amino acids. The ends were cut back, 5 bases at V and 12 bases at J, with 23 bases in the middle. Germline V CDR1 and CDR2: SGHDT, YYEEEE. CDR3 sequence reads: CASRSMTRPGWTFF. The CDR3 DNA sequence: TGTGCCAGCAGATCGATGACCCGTCCAGGGTGGACTTTCTTT.

The rearrangement links TRBV4-2 to TRBJ2-2; maybe TRBD2 (6 bases). Germline CDR1 and CDR2: LGHNA and YNFKEQ. The CDR3 loop spans 18 amino acids. V gave up 0 bases and J gave up 2 bases, with 16 bases separating them. For the CDR3, the DNA is TGTGCCAGCAGCCAAGAAATCCGGGGGACCGCTAACACCGGGGAGCTGTTTTTT. It encodes CASSQEIRGTANTGELFF.

This clone was detected only once. The gene calls are TRBV4-1 and TRBJ2-3; 11 bases map to TRBD2. Trimming took 5 bases from V and 2 from J; bases not matched to a gene: 6. Germline CDR1 reads MGHRA; CDR2 reads YSYEKL. The CDR3 length is 16 residues. The CDR3 DNA is TGCGCCAGCAGCTTACGGACTAGCGGGCCCACAGATACGCAGTATTTT. Translating gives CASSLRTSGPTDTQYF.

This chain connects TRBV5-1 to TRBJ2-3; D unclear. Per the germline V gene, CDR1 is SGHRS and CDR2 is YFSETQ. This CDR3 spans 12 amino acids. The V end was cut by 1 base, the J end by 5 bases, with 5 bases between. CDR3 loop: CASSLFGDTQYF. CDR3 nucleotide sequence: TGCGCCAGCAGCTTGTTCGGAGATACGCAGTATTTT.

This chain uses TRBV2 with TRBJ1-1, with D perhaps TRBD1 (5 bases). This CDR3 spans 13 amino acids. Germline values: CDR1 SNHLY, CDR2 FYNNEI. V lost 6 bases to trimming and J lost 0 bases, with 8 bases between them. DNA of the CDR3: TGTGCCAGCAGGGGACTGCTGAACACTGAAGCTTTCTTT. Its protein is CASRGLLNTEAFF.

The CDR3 here is CASSLRSSGLYQETQYF. The CDR3 coding sequence is TGTGCCAGCAGCTTGAGGTCTAGCGGGTTATACCAAGAGACCCAGTACTTC. V is TRBV5-4 and J is TRBJ2-5, with 8 bases lining up with TRBD2. The germline CDR1 and CDR2 sequences are SGHNT and YYREEE (reference sequence). J gave up 0 bases and V 1 base, and 8 bases lay outside the gene matches. The CDR3 consists of 17 residues.